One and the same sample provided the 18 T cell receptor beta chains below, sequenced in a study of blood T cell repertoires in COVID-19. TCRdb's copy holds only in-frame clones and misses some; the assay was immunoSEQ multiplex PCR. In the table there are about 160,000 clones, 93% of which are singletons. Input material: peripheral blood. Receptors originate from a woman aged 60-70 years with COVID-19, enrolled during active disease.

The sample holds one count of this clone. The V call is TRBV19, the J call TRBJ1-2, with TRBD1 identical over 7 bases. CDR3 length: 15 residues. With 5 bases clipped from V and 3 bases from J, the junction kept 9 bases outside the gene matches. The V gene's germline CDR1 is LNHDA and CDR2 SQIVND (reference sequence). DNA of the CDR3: TGTGCCAGTAGTCATACCGGGACAGAAGACTATGGCTACACCTTC. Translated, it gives CASSHTGTEDYGYTF.

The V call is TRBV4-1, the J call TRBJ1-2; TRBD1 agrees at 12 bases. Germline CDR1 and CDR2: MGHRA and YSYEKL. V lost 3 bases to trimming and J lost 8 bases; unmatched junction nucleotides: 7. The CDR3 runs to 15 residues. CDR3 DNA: TGCGCCAGCAGCCAGGGACAGGGGGCGATAGGAGGCTACACCTTC. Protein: CASSQGQGAIGGYTF.

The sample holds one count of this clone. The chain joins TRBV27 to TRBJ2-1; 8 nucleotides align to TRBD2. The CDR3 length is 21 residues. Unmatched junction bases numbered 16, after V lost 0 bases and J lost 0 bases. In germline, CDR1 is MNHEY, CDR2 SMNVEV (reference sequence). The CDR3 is CASSLSKAVGLAESSYNEQFF. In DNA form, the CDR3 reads TGTGCCAGCAGTTTATCGAAGGCCGTTGGACTAGCCGAAAGCTCCTACAATGAGCAGTTCTTC.

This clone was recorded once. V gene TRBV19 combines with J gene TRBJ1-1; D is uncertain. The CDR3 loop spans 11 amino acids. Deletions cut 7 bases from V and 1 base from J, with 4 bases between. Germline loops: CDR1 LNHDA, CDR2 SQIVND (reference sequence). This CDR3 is CASTSNTEAFF. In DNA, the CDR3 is TGTGCCAGTACCTCGAACACTGAAGCTTTCTTT.

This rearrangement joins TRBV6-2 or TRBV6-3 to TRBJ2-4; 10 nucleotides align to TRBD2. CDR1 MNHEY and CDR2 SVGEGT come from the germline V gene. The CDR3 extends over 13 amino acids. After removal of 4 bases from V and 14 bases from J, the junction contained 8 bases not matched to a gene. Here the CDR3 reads CASSFRAGGPKYF. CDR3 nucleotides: TGTGCCAGCAGTTTTCGAGCGGGGGGGCCTAAGTACTTC.

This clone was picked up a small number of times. Written as DNA, the CDR3 is TGTGCCAGCAAGGCGACAGGGGCGGACGAGCAGTACTTC. This sequence encodes CASKATGADEQYF. V and J are TRBV27 and TRBJ2-7, with TRBD1 matching 8 bases. Trimming cost V 7 bases and J 5 bases; bases outside gene matches: 7. Germline-derived CDR1 and CDR2 are MNHEY and SMNVEV (reference sequence). This CDR3 has 13 residues.

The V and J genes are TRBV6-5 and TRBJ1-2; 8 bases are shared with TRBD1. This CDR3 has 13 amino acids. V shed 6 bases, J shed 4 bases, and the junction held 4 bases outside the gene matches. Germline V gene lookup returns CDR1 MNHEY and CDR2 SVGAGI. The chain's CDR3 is CASSDRGSYGYTF. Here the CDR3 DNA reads TGTGCCAGCAGCGACAGGGGAAGCTATGGCTACACCTTC.

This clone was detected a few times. The CDR3 region is CASTPGQDILFSYEQYF. The CDR3 nucleotides are TGTGCCAGCACCCCCGGACAGGACATACTTTTCTCCTACGAGCAGTACTTC. The chain is built from TRBV6-2 or TRBV6-3 and TRBJ2-7; 7 bases are shared with TRBD1. Germline V gives CDR1 MNHEY, CDR2 SVGEGT. The CDR3 contains 17 residues. V was pared by 7 bases and J by 0 bases, with 15 bases of the junction left unmatched.

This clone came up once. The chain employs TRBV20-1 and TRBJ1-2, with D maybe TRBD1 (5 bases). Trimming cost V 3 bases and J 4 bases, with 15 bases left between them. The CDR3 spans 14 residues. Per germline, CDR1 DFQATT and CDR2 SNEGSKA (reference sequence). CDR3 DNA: TGCAGTGCTAGTCGGAGGGGAGTCGGCTATGGCTACACCTTC. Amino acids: CSASRRGVGYGYTF.

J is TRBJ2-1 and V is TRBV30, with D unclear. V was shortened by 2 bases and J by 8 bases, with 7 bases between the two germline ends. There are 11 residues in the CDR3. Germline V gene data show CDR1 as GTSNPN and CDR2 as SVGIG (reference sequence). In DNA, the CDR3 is TGTGCCTGGAGTCCGGTGGATGAGCAGTTCTTC. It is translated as CAWSPVDEQFF. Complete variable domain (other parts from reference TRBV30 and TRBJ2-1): SQTIHQWPATLVQPVGSPLSLECTVEGTSNPNLYWYRQAAGRGLQLLFYSVGIGQISSEVPQNLSASRPQDRQFILSSKKLLLSDSGFYLCAWSPVDEQFFGPGTRLTVL.

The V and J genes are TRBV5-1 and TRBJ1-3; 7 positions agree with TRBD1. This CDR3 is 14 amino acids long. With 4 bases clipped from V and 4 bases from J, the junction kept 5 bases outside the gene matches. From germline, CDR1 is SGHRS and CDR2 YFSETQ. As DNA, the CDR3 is TGCGCCAGCAGCCCGGGACAGCCAGGAAACACCATATATTTT. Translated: CASSPGQPGNTIYF. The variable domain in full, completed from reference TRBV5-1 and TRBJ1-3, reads KAGVTQTPRYLIKTRGQQVTLSCSPISGHRSVSWYQQTPGQGLQFLFEYFSETQRNKGNFPGRFSGRQFSNSRSEMNVSTLELGDSALYLCASSPGQPGNTIYFGEGSWLTVV.

CDR3 sequence: CASSRRRGAGETQYF. The CDR3 DNA reads as TGCGCCAGCAGCCGTAGACGGGGGGCTGGGGAGACCCAGTACTTC. This sequence joins TRBV4-3 and TRBJ2-5, with D maybe TRBD2 (7 bases). Germline loops: CDR1 LGHNA, CDR2 YSLEER. The CDR3 length is 15 residues. V lost 4 bases and J 5 bases, leaving 17 bases between the germline ends.

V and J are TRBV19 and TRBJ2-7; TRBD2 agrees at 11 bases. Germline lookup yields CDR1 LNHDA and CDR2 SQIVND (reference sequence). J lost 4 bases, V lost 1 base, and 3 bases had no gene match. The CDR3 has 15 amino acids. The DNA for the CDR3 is TGTGCCAGTAGTATAGCTAGCGGGGGGCCGTACGAGCAGTACTTC. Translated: CASSIASGGPYEQYF.

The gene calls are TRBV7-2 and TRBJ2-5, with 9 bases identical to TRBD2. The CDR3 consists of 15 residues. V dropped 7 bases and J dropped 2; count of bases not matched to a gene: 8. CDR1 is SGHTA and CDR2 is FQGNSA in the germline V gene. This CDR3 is CASTQIAGEQETQYF. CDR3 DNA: TGTGCCAGCACCCAAATAGCGGGGGAACAAGAGACCCAGTACTTC.

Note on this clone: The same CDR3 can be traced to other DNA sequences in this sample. The CDR3 region is CASSTTGVSNQPQHF. DNA of the CDR3: TGTGCCAGTAGTACCACAGGAGTCAGCAATCAGCCCCAGCATTTT. V usage is TRBV19 and J usage is TRBJ1-5, with a weak D call TRBD1 (5 bases). Germline V gene data show CDR1 as LNHDA and CDR2 as SQIVND (reference sequence). This CDR3 is 15 amino acids long. The V end lost 4 bases, the J end lost 1 base, and 11 bases lay between the germline ends. Full variable domain (remainder filled in from reference TRBV19 and TRBJ1-5): DGGITQSPKYLFRKEGQNVTLSCEQNLNHDAMYWYRQDPGQGLRLIYYSQIVNDFQKGDIAEGYSVSREKKESFPLTVTSAQKNPTAFYLCASSTTGVSNQPQHFGDGTRLSIL.

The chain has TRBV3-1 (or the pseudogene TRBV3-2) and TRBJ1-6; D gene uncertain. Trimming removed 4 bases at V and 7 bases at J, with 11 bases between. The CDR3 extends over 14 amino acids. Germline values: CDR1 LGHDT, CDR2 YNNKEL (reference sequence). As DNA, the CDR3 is TGTGCCAGCAGCCGAAATGTCAGAAATTCACCCCTCCACTTT. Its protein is CASSRNVRNSPLHF.

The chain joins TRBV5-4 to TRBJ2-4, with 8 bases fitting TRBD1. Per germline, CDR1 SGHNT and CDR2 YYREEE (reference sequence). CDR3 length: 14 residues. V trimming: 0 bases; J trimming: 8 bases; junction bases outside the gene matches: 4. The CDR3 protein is CASSLGQGLDIQYF. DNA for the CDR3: TGTGCCAGCAGCTTGGGACAGGGGTTAGACATTCAGTACTTC. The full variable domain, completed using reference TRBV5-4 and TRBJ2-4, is ETGVTQSPTHLIKTRGQQVTLRCSSQSGHNTVSWYQQALGQGPQFIFQYYREEENGRGNFPPRFSGLQFPNYSSELNVNALELDDSALYLCASSLGQGLDIQYFGAGTRLSVL.

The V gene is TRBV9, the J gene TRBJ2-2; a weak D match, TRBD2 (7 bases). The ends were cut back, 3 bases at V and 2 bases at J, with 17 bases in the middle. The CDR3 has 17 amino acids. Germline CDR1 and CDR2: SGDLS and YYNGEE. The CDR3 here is CASSDPREGVNTGELFF. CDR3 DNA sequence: TGTGCCAGCAGCGACCCCAGGGAGGGGGTTAACACCGGGGAGCTGTTTTTT. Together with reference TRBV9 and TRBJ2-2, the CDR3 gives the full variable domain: DSGVTQTPKHLITATGQRVTLRCSPRSGDLSVYWYQQSLDQGLQFLIQYYNGEERAKGNILERFSAQQFPDLHSELNLSSLELGDSALYFCASSDPREGVNTGELFFGEGSRLTVL.